This TCR beta chain was recovered during a study of T cell responses to AZD1222 COVID-19 vaccine. General study results and limits: Close to half of all spike-specific TCRs reportedly target regions of the variants that are unmutated. Donors skewed white British and female; clonal diversity was possibly underestimated. The study found vaccine-associated CD4 TCRs spanning spike, dominant at 160-218 and 743-854. With two AZD1222 doses given, Spike-specific TCR breadth and depth both rose.

V shed 1 base and J 7 bases; nucleotides not matched to a gene: 12. The germline gives CDR1 MGHRA, CDR2 YSYEKL. The CDR3 contains 18 residues. This table comes from immunoSEQ multiplex PCR, and its TCRdb copy is limited to in-frame clones, with some not included. Of about 120,000 clones listed, 85% to 90% are singletons. Note on this clone: What it recognizes is unknown.

The specimen comprised peripheral blood, sampled on day 0 of AZD1222 vaccination. The chain links TRBV4-1 to TRBJ2-2; 10 nucleotides agree with TRBD2. This TCR derives from an adult in good health. The CDR3 coding sequence is TGCGCCAGCAGCCAAGCCCCGGCGCTAGCGGGAGCAGGCGGGGAGCTGTTTTTT. Residues: CASSQAPALAGAGGELFF.